Sequencing of this T cell receptor beta chain was carried out in a study of T-cell memory formation after mild COVID-19. Looking at the study overall: For the most part, TCR clusters were specific to one donor.

To note about this clonotype: Antigen specificity is unknown.

Study-wide points: Contracting CD4+ clones were located mainly in CM and EM, and CD8+ clones in EMRA. Memory from before infection featured some responding clones, which suggests cross-reactive memory joined.

Germline values: CDR1 SGHVS, CDR2 FQNEAQ. The V and J ends lost 5 bases and 2 bases respectively, with 10 bases between them. The CDR3 loop spans 14 amino acids. Each CDR3 protein is one row after TCRdb ran MiXCR on the 5' RACE reads. The table includes roughly 560,000 distinct CDR3 sequences, 20% detected once. The clonotype originates from an adult woman who had mild COVID-19 (a few samples of this study predate the infection). Cell type and time point are not known. The chain employs TRBV7-8 and TRBJ2-1, with D unresolved. Sequenced sample: PBMCs or a T cell subset sorted from them (not recorded which). As DNA, the CDR3 is TGTGCCAGCAGCCTAAGGATCCCCTACAATGAGCAGTTCTTC. Translation gives CASSLRIPYNEQFF.